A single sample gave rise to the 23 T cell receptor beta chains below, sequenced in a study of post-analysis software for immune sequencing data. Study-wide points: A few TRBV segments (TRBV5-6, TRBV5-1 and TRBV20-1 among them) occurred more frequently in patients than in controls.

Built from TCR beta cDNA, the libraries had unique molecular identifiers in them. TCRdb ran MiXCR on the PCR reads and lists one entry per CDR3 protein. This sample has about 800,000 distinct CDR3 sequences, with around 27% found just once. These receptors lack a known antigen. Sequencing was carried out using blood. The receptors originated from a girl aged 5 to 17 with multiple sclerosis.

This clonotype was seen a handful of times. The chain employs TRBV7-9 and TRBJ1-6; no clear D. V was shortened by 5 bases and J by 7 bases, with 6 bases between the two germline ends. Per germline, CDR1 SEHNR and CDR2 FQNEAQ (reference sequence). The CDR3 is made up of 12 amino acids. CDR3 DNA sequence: TGTGCCAGCAGCCCGGACAATTCACCCCTCCACTTT. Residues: CASSPDNSPLHF.

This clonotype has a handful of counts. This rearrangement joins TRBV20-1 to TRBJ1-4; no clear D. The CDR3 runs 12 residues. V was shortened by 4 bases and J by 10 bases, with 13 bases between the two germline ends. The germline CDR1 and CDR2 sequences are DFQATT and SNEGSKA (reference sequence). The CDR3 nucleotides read TGCAGTGCTACTCTGACCGAAGGAAAACTGTTTTTT. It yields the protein CSATLTEGKLFF.

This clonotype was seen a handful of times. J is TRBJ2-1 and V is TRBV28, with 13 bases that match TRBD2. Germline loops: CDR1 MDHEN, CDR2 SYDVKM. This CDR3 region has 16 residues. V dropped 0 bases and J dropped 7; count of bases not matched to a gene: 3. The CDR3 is CASSLWGTSGTNEQFF. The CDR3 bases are TGTGCCAGCAGTTTATGGGGGACTAGCGGGACGAATGAGCAGTTCTTC.

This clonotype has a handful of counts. The CDR3 protein is CASSTDRAYEQYF. In nucleotides, the CDR3 is TGTGCCAGCAGTACGGACAGGGCCTACGAGCAGTACTTC. The gene calls are TRBV5-8 and TRBJ2-7, with 8 bases that match TRBD1. V lost 5 bases and J lost 2; bases outside the gene matches: 3. The CDR3 consists of 13 residues. Germline CDR1 and CDR2: SGHTS and YDEGEE.

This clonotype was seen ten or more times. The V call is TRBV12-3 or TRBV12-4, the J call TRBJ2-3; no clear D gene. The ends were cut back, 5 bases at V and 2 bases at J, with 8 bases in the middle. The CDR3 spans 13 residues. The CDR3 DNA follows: TGTGCCAGCAGTCCACAGCCCACAGATACGCAGTATTTT. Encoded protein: CASSPQPTDTQYF.

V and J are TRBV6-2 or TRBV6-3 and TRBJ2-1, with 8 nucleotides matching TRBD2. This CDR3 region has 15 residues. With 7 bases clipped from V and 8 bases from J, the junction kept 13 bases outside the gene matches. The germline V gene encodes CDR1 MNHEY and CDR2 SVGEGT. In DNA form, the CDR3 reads TGTGCCAGCACCGCAGCCGGACTAGCTTCCGATGAGCAGTTCTTC. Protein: CASTAAGLASDEQFF.

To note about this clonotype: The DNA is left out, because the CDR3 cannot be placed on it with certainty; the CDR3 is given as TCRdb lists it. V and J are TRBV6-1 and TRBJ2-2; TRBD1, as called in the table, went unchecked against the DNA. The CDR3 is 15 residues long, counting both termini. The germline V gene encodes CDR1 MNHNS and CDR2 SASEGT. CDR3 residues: CASSGWGAGTGERFF.

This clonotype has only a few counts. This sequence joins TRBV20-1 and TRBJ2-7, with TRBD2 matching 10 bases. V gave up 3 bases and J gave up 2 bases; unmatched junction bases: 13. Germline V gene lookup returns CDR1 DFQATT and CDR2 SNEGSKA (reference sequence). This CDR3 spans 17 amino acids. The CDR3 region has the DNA TGCAGTGCTAGCGCAGGGCCAGGACTAGCGGCAGCCTACGAGCAGTACTTC. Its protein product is CSASAGPGLAAAYEQYF.

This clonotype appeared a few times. CDR3 nucleotide sequence: TGCAGTGCTAGAACCCGGCGGGAGATCTACGAGCAGTACTTC. Residues: CSARTRREIYEQYF. The chain has TRBV20-1 and TRBJ2-7; 7 nucleotides align to TRBD2. Germline CDR1 and CDR2: DFQATT and SNEGSKA (reference sequence). The CDR3 runs 14 residues. V lost 2 bases, J lost 3 bases, and 7 bases stayed unmatched.

The CDR3 coding sequence is TGTGCCAGCAGCCACATCTACGGCGAGCAGTACTTC. This codes for CASSHIYGEQYF. The chain combines TRBV3-1 with TRBJ2-7; no clear D gene. Trimming pared 3 bases from V and 6 bases from J, leaving 9 bases between. The CDR3 consists of 12 residues. Germline V gene sequence: CDR1 LGHDT, CDR2 YNNKEL (reference sequence).

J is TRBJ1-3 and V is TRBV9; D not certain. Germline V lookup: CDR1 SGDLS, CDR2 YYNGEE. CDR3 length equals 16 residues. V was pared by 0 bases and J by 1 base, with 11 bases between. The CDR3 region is CASSVGTAGSGNTIYF. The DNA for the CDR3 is TGTGCCAGCAGCGTAGGGACGGCGGGGTCTGGAAACACCATATATTTT.

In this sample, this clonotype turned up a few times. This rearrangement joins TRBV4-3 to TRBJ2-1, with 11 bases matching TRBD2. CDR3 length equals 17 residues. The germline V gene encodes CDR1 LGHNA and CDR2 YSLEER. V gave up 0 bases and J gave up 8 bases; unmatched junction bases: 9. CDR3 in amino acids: CASSQDFGLAGGDEQFF. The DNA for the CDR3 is TGCGCCAGCAGCCAAGATTTCGGGCTAGCGGGAGGCGATGAGCAGTTCTTC.

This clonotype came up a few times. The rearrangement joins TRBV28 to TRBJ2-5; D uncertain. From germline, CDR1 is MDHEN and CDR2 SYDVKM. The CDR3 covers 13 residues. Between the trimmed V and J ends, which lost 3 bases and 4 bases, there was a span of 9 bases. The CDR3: CASSFGSRETQYF. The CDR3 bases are TGTGCCAGCAGTTTTGGCAGCAGAGAGACCCAGTACTTC.

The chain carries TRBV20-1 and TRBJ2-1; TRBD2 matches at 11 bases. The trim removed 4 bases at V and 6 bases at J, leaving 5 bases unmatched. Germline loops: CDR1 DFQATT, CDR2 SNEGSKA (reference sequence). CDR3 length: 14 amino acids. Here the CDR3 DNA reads TGCAGTGCTAAGCTTAGCGGGAGGGCCAATGAGCAGTTCTTC. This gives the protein CSAKLSGRANEQFF.

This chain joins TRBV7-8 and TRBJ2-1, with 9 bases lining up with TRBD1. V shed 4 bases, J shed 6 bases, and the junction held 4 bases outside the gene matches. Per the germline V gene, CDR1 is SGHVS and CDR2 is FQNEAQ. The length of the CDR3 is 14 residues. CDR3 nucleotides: TGTGCCAGCAGCTCACGGGACAGGGTCAATGAGCAGTTCTTC. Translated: CASSSRDRVNEQFF.

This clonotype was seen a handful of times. CDR3 DNA sequence: TGTGCCAGCAGCTCCGGGGCTGGACAGGGGTTGTACGAGCAGTACTTC. Amino acids: CASSSGAGQGLYEQYF. The chain links TRBV9 to TRBJ2-7, with TRBD1 matching over 9 bases. Trimming cost V 4 bases and J 4 bases; bases outside gene matches: 12. Germline lookup yields CDR1 SGDLS and CDR2 YYNGEE. The CDR3 sequence is 16 residues long.

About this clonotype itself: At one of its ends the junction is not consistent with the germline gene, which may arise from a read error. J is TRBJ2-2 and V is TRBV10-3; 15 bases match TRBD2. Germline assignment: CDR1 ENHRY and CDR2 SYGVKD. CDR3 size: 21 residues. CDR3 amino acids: CAISESGLAGGKIRNTGERFF. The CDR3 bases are TGTGCCATCAGTGAGTCCGGACTAGCGGGGGGGAAAATCAGAAACACCGGGGAGCGGTTTTTT.

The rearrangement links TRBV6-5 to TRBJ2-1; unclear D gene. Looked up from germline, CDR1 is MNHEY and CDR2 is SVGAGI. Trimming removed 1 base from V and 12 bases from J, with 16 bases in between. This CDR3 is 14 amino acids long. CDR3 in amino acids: CASSYYGPRVGQFF. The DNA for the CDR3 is TGTGCCAGCAGTTACTATGGACCTCGGGTAGGGCAGTTCTTC.

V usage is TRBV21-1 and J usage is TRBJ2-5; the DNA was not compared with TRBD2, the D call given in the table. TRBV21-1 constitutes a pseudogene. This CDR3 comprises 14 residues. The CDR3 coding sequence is TGTGCCGAAAGACTAGCGGAGCACCAAGAGACCCAGTACTTC. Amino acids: CAERLAEHQETQYF.

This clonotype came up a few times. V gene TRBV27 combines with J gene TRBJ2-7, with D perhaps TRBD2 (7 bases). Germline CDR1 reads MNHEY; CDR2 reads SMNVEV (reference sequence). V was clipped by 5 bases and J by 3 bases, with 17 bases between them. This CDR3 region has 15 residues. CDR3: CASSQRDIKNYEQYF. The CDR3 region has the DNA TGTGCCAGCAGTCAGCGGGACATCAAAAACTACGAGCAGTACTTC.

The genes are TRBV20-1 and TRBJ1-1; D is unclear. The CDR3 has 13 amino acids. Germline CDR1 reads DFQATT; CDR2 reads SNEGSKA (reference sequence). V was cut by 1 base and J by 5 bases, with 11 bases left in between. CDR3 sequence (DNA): TGCAGTGCTAGAGTGGGCAGTTGGACTGAAGCTTTCTTT. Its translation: CSARVGSWTEAFF.

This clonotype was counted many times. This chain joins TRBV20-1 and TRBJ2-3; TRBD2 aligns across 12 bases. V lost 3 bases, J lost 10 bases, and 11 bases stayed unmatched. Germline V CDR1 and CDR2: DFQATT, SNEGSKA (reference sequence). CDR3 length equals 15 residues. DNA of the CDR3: TGCAGTGCTAGCGCGGGACTAGCGGGTTCCGTCTCGCAGTATTTT. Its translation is CSASAGLAGSVSQYF.

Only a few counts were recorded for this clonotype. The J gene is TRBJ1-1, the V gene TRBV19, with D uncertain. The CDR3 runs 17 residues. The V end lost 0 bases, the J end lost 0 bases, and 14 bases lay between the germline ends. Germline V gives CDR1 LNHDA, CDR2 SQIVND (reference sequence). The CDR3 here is CASSIDLWRTMNTEAFF. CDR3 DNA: TGTGCCAGTAGTATAGATCTCTGGCGGACCATGAACACTGAAGCTTTCTTT.